This TCR beta chain comes out of a study of blood T cell repertoires in COVID-19. Background on the study: Some COVID-19 samples were acute and others convalescent; all came from the United States, Italy and Spain. T cells, B-cell-depleted T cells, or PBMCs supplied cDNA or gDNA.

In the original workflow: Estimation of nucleated cell counts was performed using reference gene primer amplification. The table came from immunoSEQ multiplex PCR; TCRdb's copy has only in-frame clones and leaves some out. V and J calls and clone size are given by that table; D and trimming were obtained from the DNA. The top ten clones hold 1.9% of a sample with approximately 150,000 clones, around 80% of them seen once. The CDR3 contains 15 residues. The V gene end was trimmed by 2 bases and the J gene end by 5 bases; junction bases not matched to a gene: 10. The germline CDR1 and CDR2 sequences are GTSNPN and SVGIG (reference sequence).

The chain employs TRBV30 and TRBJ2-3; 7 bases fit TRBD1. This clonotype originated in a woman in her fifties or sixties with acute or convalescent COVID-19. The sequenced material came from peripheral blood. CDR3 in DNA: TGTGCCTGGAGTCAGGACAGGCTCCGGGGAGATACGCAGTATTTT. It codes for CAWSQDRLRGDTQYF.